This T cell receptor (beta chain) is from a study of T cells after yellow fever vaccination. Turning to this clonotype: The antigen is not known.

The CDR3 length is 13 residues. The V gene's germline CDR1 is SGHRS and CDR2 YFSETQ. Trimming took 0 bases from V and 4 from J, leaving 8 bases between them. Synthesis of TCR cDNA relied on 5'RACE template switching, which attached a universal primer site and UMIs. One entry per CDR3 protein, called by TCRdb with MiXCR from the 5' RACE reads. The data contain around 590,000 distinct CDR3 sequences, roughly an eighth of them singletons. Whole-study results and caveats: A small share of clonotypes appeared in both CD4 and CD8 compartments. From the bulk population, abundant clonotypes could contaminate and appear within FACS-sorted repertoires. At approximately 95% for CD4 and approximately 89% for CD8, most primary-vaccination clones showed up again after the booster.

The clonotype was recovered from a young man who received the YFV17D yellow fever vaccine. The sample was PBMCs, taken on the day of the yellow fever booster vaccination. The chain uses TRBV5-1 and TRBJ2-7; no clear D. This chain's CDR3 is CASSLATQYEQYF. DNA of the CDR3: TGCGCCAGCAGCTTGGCTACCCAATACGAGCAGTACTTC.